The rows below give T cell receptor beta chains drawn from one sample of a study of T-cell memory formation after mild COVID-19. MiXCR, run by TCRdb on the 5' RACE reads, gives a single entry per CDR3 protein. The repertoire holds almost 350,000 distinct CDR3 sequences, with about 20% as singletons. The material sequenced was PBMCs or a T cell subset sorted from them (not recorded which). Receptors were obtained from a man aged 18 to 29 who had mild COVID-19 (a few samples of this study predate the infection). Cell type and time point are not known. CDR3s include the opening cysteine and the closing phenylalanine or tryptophan. D genes are given only for firm matches. Only some rows state a clone size, as once, few, many or a class for expanded clones.

d_call	clone_size	v_call	j_call	cdr3_aa	cdr3_nt
NA	once	TRBV19	TRBJ2-1	CASSIDQGSYNEQFF	TGTGCCAGTAGTATTGACCAGGGTTCCTACAATGAGCAGTTCTTC
TRBD2	many	TRBV5-1	TRBJ2-3	CASVPGGAEDTQYF	TGCGCCAGCGTGCCGGGGGGGGCTGAAGATACGCAGTATTTT
TRBD1	NA	TRBV5-1	TRBJ2-6	CASSPDRGPRSGANVLTF	TGCGCCAGCAGCCCCGACAGGGGCCCCCGCTCTGGGGCCAACGTCCTGACTTTC
TRBD2	many	TRBV12-3/TRBV12-4	TRBJ2-1	CASSSTAGAVTEQFF	TGTGCCAGCAGTTCCACAGCGGGGGCGGTTACTGAGCAGTTCTTC
NA	NA	TRBV20-1	TRBJ2-1	CSARAGTPQFF	TGCAGTGCTAGAGCCGGGACTCCACAGTTCTTC
NA	NA	TRBV7-2	TRBJ1-1	CASSLALEAFF	TGTGCCAGCAGCTTAGCTCTTGAAGCTTTCTTT
NA	NA	TRBV6-5	TRBJ2-3	CASSHRPDTQYF	TGTGCCAGCAGTCATCGTCCGGATACGCAGTATTTT
NA	few	TRBV18	TRBJ2-5	CASSPDSLQETQYF	TGTGCCAGCTCGCCCGACAGCCTCCAAGAGACCCAGTACTTC
NA	many	TRBV2	TRBJ1-5	CASVGRAGLEPQHF	TGTGCCAGCGTCGGACGGGCCGGCCTTGAGCCCCAGCATTTT
NA	NA	TRBV7-2	TRBJ1-1	CASSYRVTEAFF	TGTGCCAGCAGCTACAGGGTAACTGAAGCTTTCTTT
NA	NA	TRBV4-3	TRBJ2-3	CASSQVGTGGAFDTQYF	TGCGCCAGCAGCCAAGTTGGTACCGGAGGCGCCTTTGATACGCAGTATTTT
TRBD1	NA	TRBV2	TRBJ1-4	CASSEPIGQGAEKLFF	TGTGCCAGCAGTGAACCAATAGGACAGGGGGCGGAAAAACTGTTTTTT
NA	few	TRBV30	TRBJ2-7	CAWSAGGWASYEQYF	TGTGCCTGGAGTGCTGGAGGGTGGGCCAGCTACGAGCAGTACTTC
NA	few	TRBV6-2/TRBV6-3	TRBJ2-5	CASRTEETQYF	TGTGCCAGCAGGACAGAAGAGACCCAGTACTTC
NA	NA	TRBV15	TRBJ2-5	CATSRGGGGAVKTQYF	TGTGCCACCAGCAGAGGAGGAGGGGGGGCCGTTAAGACCCAGTACTTC
NA	few	TRBV7-6	TRBJ2-2	CASSFGNRRQGKTGELFF	TGTGCCAGCAGCTTTGGGAACCGGAGGCAGGGGAAAACCGGGGAGCTGTTTTTT
TRBD1	NA	TRBV10-2	TRBJ2-5	CASRPGTGVGETQYF	TGCGCCAGCCGTCCCGGGACAGGGGTTGGCGAGACCCAGTACTTC
NA	NA	TRBV29-1	TRBJ2-6	CSARVRGAPGANVLTF	TGCAGCGCCCGAGTGCGAGGGGCGCCCGGGGCCAACGTCCTGACTTTC
NA	few	TRBV3-1	TRBJ1-5	CASRGRYNQPQHF	TGTGCCAGCAGAGGACGGTACAATCAGCCCCAGCATTTT
NA	NA	TRBV7-3	TRBJ2-1	CASSLPDGQGNNEQFF	TGTGCCAGCAGTCTCCCGGATGGGCAAGGGAACAATGAGCAGTTCTTC
TRBD2	NA	TRBV6-6	TRBJ2-7	CASSRPRLAGWYEQYF	TGTGCCAGCAGTCGGCCCCGACTAGCGGGGTGGTACGAGCAGTACTTC
TRBD1	NA	TRBV25-1	TRBJ2-1	CASSGGGRAGGEQFF	TGTGCCAGCAGTGGAGGGGGCAGGGCAGGGGGTGAGCAGTTCTTC
NA	many	TRBV4-3	TRBJ2-1	CASSHRTGLSSYNEQFF	TGCGCCAGCAGCCACCGCACGGGACTCAGCTCCTACAATGAGCAGTTCTTC
TRBD1	NA	TRBV19	TRBJ2-2	CASRYRGTGELFF	TGTGCCAGCCGATACAGGGGCACCGGGGAGCTGTTTTTT
NA	NA	TRBV9	TRBJ2-5	CASSTGQTILETQYF	TGTGCCAGCAGCACCGGACAGACCATACTAGAGACCCAGTACTTC
TRBD1	NA	TRBV25-1	TRBJ2-1	CASSGTRDRGFSSYNEQFF	TGTGCCAGCAGTGGCACCCGGGACAGGGGATTTAGCTCCTACAATGAGCAGTTCTTC
NA	NA	TRBV3-1	TRBJ1-5	CASSYGVPLGNQPQHF	TGTGCCAGCAGCTATGGGGTCCCCTTAGGGAATCAGCCCCAGCATTTT
NA	NA	TRBV6-2/TRBV6-3	TRBJ1-4	CASRKGNEKLFF	TGTGCCAGCCGGAAGGGGAATGAAAAACTGTTTTTT
NA	many	TRBV28	TRBJ2-3	CASSSPGHTDTQYF	TGTGCCAGCAGTTCCCCGGGGCACACAGATACGCAGTATTTT
NA	few	TRBV28	TRBJ2-1	CASSWGHNEQFF	TGTGCCAGCAGTTGGGGTCACAATGAGCAGTTCTTC
TRBD2	NA	TRBV7-9	TRBJ2-7	CASSLELAGLAYEQYF	TGTGCCAGCAGCTTAGAGCTAGCGGGGCTCGCCTACGAGCAGTACTTC
NA	NA	TRBV6-2/TRBV6-3	TRBJ2-1	CASSYDRNQFF	TGTGCCAGCAGTTACGACAGGAACCAGTTCTTC
NA	NA	TRBV10-3	TRBJ2-2	CALRGTGELFF	TGTGCCCTCAGGGGTACCGGGGAGCTGTTTTTT
NA	few	TRBV19	TRBJ2-7	CASSIAGKNEQYF	TGTGCCAGTAGTATCGCAGGGAAGAACGAGCAGTACTTC
NA	NA	TRBV30	TRBJ2-7	CAWSLPDYEQYF	TGTGCCTGGAGTTTGCCCGACTACGAGCAGTACTTC
TRBD1	few	TRBV20-1	TRBJ2-3	CSAPPGQGTDTQYF	TGCAGTGCGCCACCAGGACAGGGCACAGATACGCAGTATTTT
TRBD1	NA	TRBV19	TRBJ1-1	CARDRGDVTEAFF	TGTGCCAGGGACAGGGGTGATGTCACTGAAGCTTTCTTT
NA	many	TRBV10-1	TRBJ2-7	CASSATLLLEQYF	TGCGCCAGCAGTGCCACCCTTCTCCTCGAGCAGTACTTC
NA	few	TRBV13	TRBJ1-2	CASRQGWDGYTF	TGTGCCAGCAGACAGGGATGGGATGGCTACACCTTC
NA	NA	TRBV19	TRBJ1-5	CASPLGRQPQHF	TGTGCCAGTCCGCTAGGCCGACAGCCCCAGCATTTT
NA	NA	TRBV7-9	TRBJ2-7	CASSPPARVEEQYF	TGTGCCAGCAGCCCCCCCGCACGAGTTGAAGAGCAGTACTTC
TRBD2	NA	TRBV4-1	TRBJ2-5	CASSQARGAEETQYF	TGCGCCAGCAGCCAAGCGCGGGGGGCGGAGGAGACCCAGTACTTC
NA	NA	TRBV11-2	TRBJ1-2	CASSLEGRGDYTF	TGTGCCAGCAGCTTAGAAGGCAGGGGAGACTACACCTTC
NA	few	TRBV18	TRBJ1-1	CASSTEDGNTEAFF	TGTGCCAGCTCTACAGAAGACGGGAACACTGAAGCTTTCTTT
NA	NA	TRBV4-3	TRBJ2-4	CASSQGGRAKNIQYF	TGCGCCAGCAGCCAAGGGGGGAGGGCCAAAAACATTCAGTACTTC
TRBD1	NA	TRBV5-1	TRBJ1-1	CASSLGQSMNTEAFF	TGCGCCAGCAGCCTGGGACAGTCCATGAACACTGAAGCTTTCTTT
NA	few	TRBV7-7	TRBJ2-3	CASSPGARTGTQYF	TGTGCCAGCAGCCCAGGGGCCCGGACCGGGACGCAGTATTTT
TRBD1	NA	TRBV11-2	TRBJ2-5	CASRSTGGEETQYF	TGTGCCAGCAGATCGACAGGGGGCGAAGAGACCCAGTACTTC
NA	NA	TRBV5-6	TRBJ1-6	CASSLLSASPLHF	TGTGCCAGCAGCTTGTTGTCCGCTTCACCCCTCCACTTT
NA	few	TRBV19	TRBJ2-3	CASSQGVPTDTQYF	TGTGCCAGTAGTCAAGGGGTCCCTACAGATACGCAGTATTTT
TRBD1	few	TRBV18	TRBJ1-1	CASSPRATGGTEAFF	TGTGCCAGCTCACCTAGGGCGACAGGGGGGACTGAAGCTTTCTTT